A single sample gave rise to the 27 T cell receptor beta chains below, sequenced in a study of T cells in Graves' hyperthyroidism and ophthalmopathy. From RNA transcripts, TCR beta CDR3 regions were amplified. HTBI primers drove first-round RT-PCR of the TCR CDR3. TCRdb reanalysed the multiplex PCR reads using MiXCR and keeps one entry per CDR3 protein. The table includes a few hundred thousand distinct CDR3 sequences, roughly 19% detected once. What was sequenced was blood. Receptors were obtained from a man aged 50-60 years with Graves' ophthalmopathy.

V gene TRBV11-2 combines with J gene TRBJ2-7; D may be TRBD1 (5 bases). The CDR3 sequence is 15 residues long. Per germline, CDR1 SGHAT and CDR2 FQNNGV. V lost 5 bases, J lost 4 bases, and 18 bases lay in between. The CDR3 reads CASSPDPDKFYEQYF. As DNA, the CDR3 is TGTGCCAGCAGCCCGGACCCGGACAAGTTTTACGAGCAGTACTTC.

In this sample, this clonotype turned up many times. The genes are TRBV20-1 and TRBJ2-1; 11 bases line up with TRBD2. With 6 bases clipped from V and 6 bases from J, the junction kept 7 bases outside the gene matches. This CDR3 comprises 14 residues. Per the germline V gene, CDR1 is DFQATT and CDR2 is SNEGSKA (reference sequence). DNA for the CDR3: TGCAGTGCCACTAGCGGGAGAGGAGGCAATGAGCAGTTCTTC. Translated, it gives CSATSGRGGNEQFF.

This clonotype showed up just a few times. The V call is TRBV6-5, the J call TRBJ2-1; D gene uncertain. Deletions cut 0 bases from V and 1 base from J, with 7 bases between. Germline values: CDR1 MNHEY, CDR2 SVGAGI. The CDR3 has 15 residues. CDR3: CASSYSPISYNEQFF. CDR3 DNA sequence: TGTGCCAGCAGTTACTCGCCTATATCCTACAATGAGCAGTTCTTC.

The sample holds many counts of this clonotype. This chain joins TRBV14 and TRBJ1-2; 7 bases are shared with TRBD1. CDR3 size: 15 residues. V dropped 0 bases and J dropped 5; count of bases not matched to a gene: 6. Germline V lookup: CDR1 SGHDN, CDR2 FVKESK. The CDR3 DNA sequence: TGTGCCAGCAGCCAAGATAAGGGGGCGTATTATGGCTACACCTTC. This sequence encodes CASSQDKGAYYGYTF.

V gene TRBV5-5 combines with J gene TRBJ1-6; D unresolved. The V gene's germline CDR1 is SGHKS and CDR2 YYEKEE (reference sequence). The CDR3 sequence is 15 residues long. V lost 0 bases to trimming and J lost 10 bases, with 14 bases between them. This chain's CDR3 is CASSLAVLPGSPLHF. CDR3 coding DNA: TGTGCCAGCAGCTTGGCAGTCCTCCCGGGATCACCCCTCCACTTT.

This rearrangement joins TRBV7-9 to TRBJ2-1; the D is unclear. CDR3 length: 17 residues. Trimming left V 4 bases short and J 5 bases short, with 21 bases between. Germline CDR1 and CDR2: SEHNR and FQNEAQ (reference sequence). CDR3 nucleotides: TGTGCCAGCAGCTCATCCCCCCTGTTACGGACCGACAATGAGCAGTTCTTC. Residues: CASSSSPLLRTDNEQFF.

There are many counts of this clonotype. J is TRBJ2-3 and V is TRBV7-9; D may correspond to TRBD1 or TRBD2 (5 bases each). The ends were cut back, 4 bases at V and 4 bases at J, with 9 bases in the middle. Germline V gene data show CDR1 as SEHNR and CDR2 as FQNEAQ (reference sequence). The CDR3 consists of 13 residues. CDR3 bases: TGTGCCAGCAGCTACCGGGACGCAGATACGCAGTATTTT. This translates into CASSYRDADTQYF.

At least ten counts were recorded for this clonotype. The chain couples TRBV11-2 to TRBJ1-1; D remains ambiguous. V lost 3 bases and J lost 4, with 9 bases in between. Germline assignment: CDR1 SGHAT and CDR2 FQNNGV. This CDR3 has 13 residues. DNA for the CDR3: TGTGCCAGCAGCTTTACCCAAGGCACTGAAGCTTTCTTT. Translating it yields CASSFTQGTEAFF.

The chain is built from TRBV6-1 and TRBJ1-5; a weak D match, TRBD1 (6 bases). V lost 8 bases, J lost 4 bases, and 12 bases lay in between. The CDR3 is made up of 13 amino acids. CDR1 is MNHNS and CDR2 is SASEGT in the germline V gene. The CDR3 spells CASGDTRNQPQHF. CDR3 nucleotides: TGTGCCAGCGGGGACACTAGAAATCAGCCCCAGCATTTT.

This rearrangement joins TRBV2 to TRBJ2-1, with 7 bases fitting TRBD2. Germline lookup yields CDR1 SNHLY and CDR2 FYNNEI. This CDR3 is 16 amino acids long. J lost 9 bases, V lost 2 bases, and 13 bases had no gene match. The CDR3 bases are TGTGCCAGCAGTGAAATCAGCGGGGTGACAATTGGTGAGCAGTTCTTC. Translating gives CASSEISGVTIGEQFF.

Comment on this clonotype: One junction end disagrees with the germline gene, perhaps due to a read error. The gene calls are TRBV28 and TRBJ2-5; tentative D call: TRBD1 (6 bases). The length of the CDR3 is 13 residues. From germline, CDR1 is MDHEN and CDR2 SYDVKM. This CDR3 is CASSPSGRGSRPF. CDR3 DNA: TGTGCCAGCAGCCCGAGCGGCAGGGGTTCCCGTCCCTTC.

V usage is TRBV5-1 and J usage is TRBJ1-3; tentative D call: TRBD1 (6 bases). The V and J ends lost 0 bases and 2 bases respectively, with 9 bases between them. Germline V CDR1 and CDR2: SGHRS, YFSETQ. CDR3 length equals 15 residues. The CDR3 sequence: CASSLGGAAGNTIYF. The CDR3 DNA is TGCGCCAGCAGCTTGGGGGGGGCAGCTGGAAACACCATATATTTT. The full variable domain, its missing parts supplied by reference TRBV5-1 and TRBJ1-3, is KAGVTQTPRYLIKTRGQQVTLSCSPISGHRSVSWYQQTPGQGLQFLFEYFSETQRNKGNFPGRFSGRQFSNSRSEMNVSTLELGDSALYLCASSLGGAAGNTIYFGEGSWLTVV.

J is TRBJ2-5 and V is TRBV20-1; D remains ambiguous. The germline V gene encodes CDR1 DFQATT and CDR2 SNEGSKA (reference sequence). Trimming cost V 2 bases and J 1 base, with 5 bases left between them. This CDR3 comprises 12 residues. CDR3 region: CSARTAQETQYF. The CDR3 DNA reads as TGCAGTGCTAGAACTGCCCAAGAGACCCAGTACTTC.

This clonotype was seen many times. The rearrangement joins TRBV2 to TRBJ2-1, with 13 bases fitting TRBD2. The germline CDR1 and CDR2 sequences are SNHLY and FYNNEI. This CDR3 is 15 amino acids long. After removal of 0 bases from V and 8 bases from J, the junction contained 1 base not matched to a gene. CDR3 sequence: CASSEALAGGHEQFF. For the CDR3, the DNA is TGTGCCAGCAGTGAAGCACTAGCGGGAGGGCATGAGCAGTTCTTC.

This clonotype was detected ten times or more. V and J are TRBV20-1 and TRBJ1-6; D call uncertain. The germline V gene encodes CDR1 DFQATT and CDR2 SNEGSKA (reference sequence). V gave up 3 bases and J gave up 11 bases, with 20 bases separating them. CDR3 length equals 15 residues. The CDR3 DNA sequence: TGCAGTGCTAGCAGATCCCGACTGGAGAGGGCACCCCTCCACTTT. This encodes CSASRSRLERAPLHF.

The chain employs TRBV20-1 and TRBJ2-1; 12 positions agree with TRBD2. The CDR3 extends over 17 amino acids. J lost 0 bases, V lost 6 bases, and 9 bases had no gene match. Germline V gene lookup returns CDR1 DFQATT and CDR2 SNEGSKA (reference sequence). The CDR3 DNA follows: TGCAGTGCCCCTCTAGCGGGAGGGCGGAGCTCCTACAATGAGCAGTTCTTC. Residues: CSAPLAGGRSSYNEQFF.

This clonotype was seen repeatedly, ten times or more. The chain is built from TRBV20-1 and TRBJ2-3; TRBD2 matches 10 bases. CDR1 is DFQATT, CDR2 SNEGSKA, per germline (reference sequence). This CDR3 is 15 amino acids long. Trimming at V came to 5 bases and at J to 5 bases, leaving 10 bases not matched to a gene. The CDR3 nucleotides are TGCAGTGCTGACGCCCCTAGCGGGAGTTTAGATACGCAGTATTTT. It codes for CSADAPSGSLDTQYF.

In its sample, this clonotype was seen many times. The chain combines TRBV18 with TRBJ1-2; unclear D gene. CDR1 is KGHSH, CDR2 LQKENI, per germline. V lost 3 bases, J lost 8 bases, and 13 bases lay in between. The CDR3 contains 13 residues. The CDR3 here is CASSPKGTEGYTF. The CDR3 bases are TGTGCCAGCTCACCTAAAGGCACGGAAGGCTACACCTTC.

The sample holds many counts of this clonotype. V usage is TRBV30 and J usage is TRBJ1-5; D is unresolved. The germline V gene has CDR1 GTSNPN and CDR2 SVGIG (reference sequence). The CDR3 length is 13 residues. The V gene lost 1 base and the J gene lost 4 bases, with 8 bases spanning the gap. The CDR3 DNA reads as TGTGCCTGGAGTGGGCAAGGGAATCAGCCCCAGCATTTT. Amino acids: CAWSGQGNQPQHF.

This clonotype was seen repeatedly, ten times or more. The gene calls are TRBV10-3 and TRBJ2-2, with a tentative D call TRBD2 (6 bases). V dropped 6 bases and J dropped 4 bases, with 15 bases sitting between them. The CDR3 has 15 amino acids. Germline V gives CDR1 ENHRY, CDR2 SYGVKD. The CDR3 sequence is CAISERLGSTGELFF. In DNA form, the CDR3 reads TGTGCCATCAGCGAACGACTAGGCAGCACCGGGGAGCTGTTTTTT.

J is TRBJ2-6 and V is TRBV30, with 7 bases matching TRBD1. This CDR3 region has 16 residues. CDR1 is GTSNPN, CDR2 SVGIG, per germline (reference sequence). With 4 bases clipped from V and 0 bases from J, the junction kept 6 bases outside the gene matches. CDR3 in amino acids: CAWTGTATSGANVLTF. Written as DNA, the CDR3 is TGTGCCTGGACCGGGACAGCTACCTCTGGGGCCAACGTCCTGACTTTC. Complete variable domain (other parts from reference TRBV30 and TRBJ2-6): SQTIHQWPATLVQPVGSPLSLECTVEGTSNPNLYWYRQAAGRGLQLLFYSVGIGQISSEVPQNLSASRPQDRQFILSSKKLLLSDSGFYLCAWTGTATSGANVLTFGAGSRLTVL.

This clonotype was seen more than once but under ten times. This rearrangement joins TRBV30 to TRBJ1-5; 8 bases agree with TRBD1. CDR1 GTSNPN and CDR2 SVGIG come from the germline V gene (reference sequence). V trimming: 3 bases; J trimming: 1 base; junction bases outside the gene matches: 8. There are 16 residues in the CDR3. The CDR3, as DNA: TGTGCCTGGAGGATGCAGGGGGCGAGGAGCAATCAGCCCCAGCATTTT. Its protein product is CAWRMQGARSNQPQHF.

This clonotype was seen a handful of times. The V and J genes are TRBV3-1 and TRBJ1-1; a weak D match, TRBD1 (6 bases). The CDR3 has 14 amino acids. Germline-derived CDR1 and CDR2 are LGHDT and YNNKEL (reference sequence). Trimming took 3 bases from V and 4 from J, leaving 12 bases between them. The CDR3, as DNA: TGTGCCAGCAGCCACGGGGGCTCTGGCACTGAAGCTTTCTTT. Protein: CASSHGGSGTEAFF.

In its sample, this clonotype was seen many times. Germline and junction disagree at one end, which may indicate a read error. The chain carries TRBV12-3 or TRBV12-4 and TRBJ2-7; 10 nucleotides align to TRBD2. There are 14 residues in the CDR3. The CDR3: CASNLAGGMNEQYF. DNA for the CDR3: TGTGCCAGCAATTTAGCGGGAGGTATGAACGAGCAGTACTTC.

This clonotype was recorded many times. The chain links TRBV20-1 to TRBJ2-7, with 10 bases matching TRBD2. Germline values: CDR1 DFQATT, CDR2 SNEGSKA (reference sequence). The CDR3 has 15 amino acids. Germline trimming cut 5 bases from V and 3 bases from J; bases unmatched to any gene: 10. The DNA of the CDR3 is TGCAGTGCTTGCCCTAGCGGGAGCCCCATCTACGAGCAGTACTTC. It is translated as CSACPSGSPIYEQYF.

This clonotype was detected ten times or more. The J gene is TRBJ1-2, the V gene TRBV20-1; D gene uncertain. CDR1 is DFQATT, CDR2 SNEGSKA, per germline (reference sequence). The CDR3 consists of 13 residues. Trimming cost V 4 bases and J 0 bases, with 9 bases left between them. As DNA, the CDR3 is TGCAGTGCTAACAGCTTAGCTAACTATGGCTACACCTTC. Its protein is CSANSLANYGYTF.

This clonotype was observed at least ten times. The chain couples TRBV7-2 to TRBJ2-1; 9 bases align to TRBD2. Losses at the gene ends were 2 bases for V and 15 bases for J; bases not matched to a gene: 14. The CDR3 length is 15 residues. Germline values: CDR1 SGHTA, CDR2 FQGNSA. Here the CDR3 reads CASSLTGASGNRRFF. The CDR3 DNA is TGTGCCAGCAGCTTAACGGGGGCTAGCGGGAACAGAAGGTTCTTC.